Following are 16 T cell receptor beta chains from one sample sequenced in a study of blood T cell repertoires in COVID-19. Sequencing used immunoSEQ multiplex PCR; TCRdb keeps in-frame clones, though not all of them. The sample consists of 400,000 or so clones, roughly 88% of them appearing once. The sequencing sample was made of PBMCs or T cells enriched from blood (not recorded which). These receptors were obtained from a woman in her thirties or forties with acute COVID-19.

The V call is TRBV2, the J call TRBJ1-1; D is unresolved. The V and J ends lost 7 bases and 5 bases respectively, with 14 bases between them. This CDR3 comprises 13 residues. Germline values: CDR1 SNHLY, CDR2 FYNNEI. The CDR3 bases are TGTGCCAGCACCTTTACCGGGGAGACTGAAGCTTTCTTT. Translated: CASTFTGETEAFF.

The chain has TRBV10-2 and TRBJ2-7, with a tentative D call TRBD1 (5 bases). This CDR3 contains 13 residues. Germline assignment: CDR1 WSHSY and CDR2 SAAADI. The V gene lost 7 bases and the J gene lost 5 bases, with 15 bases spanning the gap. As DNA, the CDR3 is TGCGCCAGCACAGGGCCAGGGCTCCACGAGCAGTACTTC. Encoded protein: CASTGPGLHEQYF.

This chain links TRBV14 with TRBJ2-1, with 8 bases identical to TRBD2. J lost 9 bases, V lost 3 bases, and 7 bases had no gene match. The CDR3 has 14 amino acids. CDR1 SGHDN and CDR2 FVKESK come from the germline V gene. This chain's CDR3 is CASSQTGGKVEQFF. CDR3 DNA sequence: TGTGCCAGCAGCCAGACGGGGGGGAAGGTTGAGCAGTTCTTC.

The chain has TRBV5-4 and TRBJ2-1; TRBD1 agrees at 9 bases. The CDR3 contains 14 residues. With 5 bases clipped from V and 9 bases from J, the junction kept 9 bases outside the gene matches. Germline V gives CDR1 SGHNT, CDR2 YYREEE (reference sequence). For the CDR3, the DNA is TGTGCCAGCAGGCGTCCGGGACAGGGTCGTGAGCAGTTCTTC. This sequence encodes CASRRPGQGREQFF.

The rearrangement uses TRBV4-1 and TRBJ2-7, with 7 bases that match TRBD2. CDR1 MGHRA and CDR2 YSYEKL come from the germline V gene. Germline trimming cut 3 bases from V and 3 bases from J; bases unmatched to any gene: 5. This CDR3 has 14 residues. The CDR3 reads CASSHGGDFYEQYF. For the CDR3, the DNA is TGCGCCAGCAGCCATGGGGGGGATTTCTACGAGCAGTACTTC.

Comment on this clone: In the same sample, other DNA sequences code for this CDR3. CDR3 sequence: CASSVDSYEQYF. CDR3 bases: TGTGCCAGCAGTGTTGACAGCTACGAGCAGTACTTC. V gene TRBV12-3 or TRBV12-4 combines with J gene TRBJ2-7; possibly TRBD1 for D (5 bases). The CDR3 runs to 12 residues. With 5 bases removed from V and 3 bases from J, the gap between germline ends came to 8 bases.

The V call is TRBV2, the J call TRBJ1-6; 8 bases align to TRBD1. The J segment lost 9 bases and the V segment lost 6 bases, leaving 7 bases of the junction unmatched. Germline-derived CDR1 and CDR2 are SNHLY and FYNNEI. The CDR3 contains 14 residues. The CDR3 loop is CASRGQALSSPLHF. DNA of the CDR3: TGTGCCAGCAGGGGACAGGCACTAAGTTCACCCCTCCACTTT.

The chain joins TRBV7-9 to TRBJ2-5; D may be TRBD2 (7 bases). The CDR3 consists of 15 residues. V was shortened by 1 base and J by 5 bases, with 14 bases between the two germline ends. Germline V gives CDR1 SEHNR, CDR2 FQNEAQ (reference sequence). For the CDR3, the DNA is TGTGCCAGCAGCTTAGTAAAGGGGGGGTTTGAGACCCAGTACTTC. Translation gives CASSLVKGGFETQYF.

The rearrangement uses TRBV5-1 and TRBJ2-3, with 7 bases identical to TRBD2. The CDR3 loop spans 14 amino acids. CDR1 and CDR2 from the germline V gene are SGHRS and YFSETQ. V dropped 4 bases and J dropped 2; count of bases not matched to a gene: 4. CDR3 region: CASSVAGTTDTQYF. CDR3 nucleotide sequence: TGCGCCAGCAGCGTAGCGGGCACCACAGATACGCAGTATTTT.

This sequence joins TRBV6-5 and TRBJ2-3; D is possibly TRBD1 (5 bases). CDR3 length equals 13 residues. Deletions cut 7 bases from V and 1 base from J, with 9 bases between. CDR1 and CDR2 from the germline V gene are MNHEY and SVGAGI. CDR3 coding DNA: TGTGCCAGCAACAGGCAACGCACAGATACGCAGTATTTT. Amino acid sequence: CASNRQRTDTQYF.

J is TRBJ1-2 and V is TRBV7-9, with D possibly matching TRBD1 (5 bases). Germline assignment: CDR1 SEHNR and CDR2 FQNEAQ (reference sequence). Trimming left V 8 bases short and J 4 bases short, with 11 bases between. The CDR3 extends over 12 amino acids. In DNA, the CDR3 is TGTGCCAGCTCCGGAGGGGTCTATGGCTACACCTTC. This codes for CASSGGVYGYTF.

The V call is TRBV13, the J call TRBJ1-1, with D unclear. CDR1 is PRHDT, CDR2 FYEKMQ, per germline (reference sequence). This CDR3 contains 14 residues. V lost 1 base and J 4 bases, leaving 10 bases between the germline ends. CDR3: CASSLAPQFTEAFF. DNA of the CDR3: TGTGCCAGCAGCTTAGCGCCCCAGTTCACTGAAGCTTTCTTT.

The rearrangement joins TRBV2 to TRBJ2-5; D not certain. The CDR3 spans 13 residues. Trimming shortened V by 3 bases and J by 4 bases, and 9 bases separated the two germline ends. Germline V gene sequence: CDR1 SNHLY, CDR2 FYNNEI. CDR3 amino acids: CASSEARRETQYF. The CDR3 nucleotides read TGTGCCAGCAGTGAGGCGAGGCGAGAGACCCAGTACTTC.

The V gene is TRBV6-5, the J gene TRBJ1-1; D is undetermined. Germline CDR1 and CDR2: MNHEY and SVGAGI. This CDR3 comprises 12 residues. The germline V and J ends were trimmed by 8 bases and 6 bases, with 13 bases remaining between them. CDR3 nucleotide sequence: TGTGCCAGCCAAGTTCCCGGGGCTGAAGCTTTCTTT. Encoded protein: CASQVPGAEAFF.

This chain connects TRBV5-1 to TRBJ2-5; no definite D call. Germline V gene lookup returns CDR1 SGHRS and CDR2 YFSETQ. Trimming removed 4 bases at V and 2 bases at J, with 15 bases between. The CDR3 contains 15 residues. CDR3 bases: TGCGCCAGCAGCGAGGTTCCAGACGTTCAAGAGACCCAGTACTTC. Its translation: CASSEVPDVQETQYF.

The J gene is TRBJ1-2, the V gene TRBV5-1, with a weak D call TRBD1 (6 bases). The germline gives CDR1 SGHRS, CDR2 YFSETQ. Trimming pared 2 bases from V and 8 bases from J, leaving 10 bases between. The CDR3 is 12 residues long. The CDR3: CASSFRGQGYTF. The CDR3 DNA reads TGCGCCAGCAGCTTTCGGGGACAAGGCTACACCTTC.